This entry describes one T cell receptor (beta chain). Its antigen remains unidentified. Generated by immunoSEQ multiplex PCR, the TCRdb table keeps only in-frame clones and is missing some. The sample consists of 100,000 to 150,000 clones, roughly 86% of them appearing once. CDR1 and CDR2 from the germline V gene are LNHDA and SQIVND (reference sequence). V lost 1 base and J lost 6, with 12 bases in between. The CDR3 totals 15 residues. All patients were mismatch repair deficient, assessed by either PCR or immunohistochemistry. The TCR-sequenced patients were a few responders to pembrolizumab. This sample was taken from a study of PD-1 blockade in mismatch repair-deficient tumors. Notes on the study in general: Tumor-resident clones, often undetectable pretreatment in blood, expanded then contracted after pembrolizumab.

The sequences come from peripheral blood, collected 44 weeks after starting pembrolizumab. The rearrangement joins TRBV19 to TRBJ1-4; no clear D gene. This TCR was recovered from an adult with mismatch repair-deficient cancer. The CDR3 sequence is CASSIAWGGDEKLFF. The CDR3 DNA reads as TGTGCCAGTAGTATAGCTTGGGGAGGCGATGAAAAACTGTTTTTT.